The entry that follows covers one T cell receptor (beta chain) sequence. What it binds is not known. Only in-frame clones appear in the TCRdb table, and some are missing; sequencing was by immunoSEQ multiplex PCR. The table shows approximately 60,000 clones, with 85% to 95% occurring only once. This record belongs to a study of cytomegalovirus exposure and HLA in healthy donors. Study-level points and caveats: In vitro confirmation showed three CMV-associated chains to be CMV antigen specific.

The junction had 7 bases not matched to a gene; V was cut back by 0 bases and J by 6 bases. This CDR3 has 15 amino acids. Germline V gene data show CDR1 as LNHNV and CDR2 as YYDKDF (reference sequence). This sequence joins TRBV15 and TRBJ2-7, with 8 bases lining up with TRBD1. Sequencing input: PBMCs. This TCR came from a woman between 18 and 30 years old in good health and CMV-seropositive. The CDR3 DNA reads TGTGCCACCAGCAGAGAACGGCAGGGGGCTGGCGAGCAGTACTTC. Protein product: CATSRERQGAGEQYF. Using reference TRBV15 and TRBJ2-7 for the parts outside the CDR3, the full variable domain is DAMVIQNPRYQVTQFGKPVTLSCSQTLNHNVMYWYQQKSSQAPKLLFHYYDKDFNNEADTPDNFQSRRPNTSFCFLDIRSPGLGDTAMYLCATSRERQGAGEQYFGPGTRLTVT.